Below, one T cell receptor beta chain is given with its context. Its antigen is undetermined. The sample originates from a study of T cell repertoires in cytomegalovirus infection. Study overall: Matching HLA type, along with CMV infection, was indicated by public TCR beta signatures.

Study-wide points: Dominating the ex vivo response were HLA-C-restricted CMV-specific TCR beta clonotypes. Carriers of CMV plus the relevant HLA were identified by cumulative public TCR beta family frequency.

This CDR3 is built from 12 residues. V was shortened by 3 bases and J by 3 bases, with 8 bases between the two germline ends. The V gene's germline CDR1 is SQVTM and CDR2 ANQGSEA. TCRdb re-derived calls from the reads in MiXCR, one entry per CDR3 protein. The sample yields a few hundred thousand distinct CDR3 sequences, roughly 13% seen once. The source material was PBMCs. This receptor was identified in a human donor in good health (CMV status not recorded). Some clones in this sample may be carry-over from other donors' samples. This chain uses TRBV29-1 with TRBJ1-1, with no clear D. CDR3 sequence reads: CSVDRADTEAFF. For the CDR3, the DNA is TGCAGCGTTGACCGGGCGGACACTGAAGCTTTCTTT.